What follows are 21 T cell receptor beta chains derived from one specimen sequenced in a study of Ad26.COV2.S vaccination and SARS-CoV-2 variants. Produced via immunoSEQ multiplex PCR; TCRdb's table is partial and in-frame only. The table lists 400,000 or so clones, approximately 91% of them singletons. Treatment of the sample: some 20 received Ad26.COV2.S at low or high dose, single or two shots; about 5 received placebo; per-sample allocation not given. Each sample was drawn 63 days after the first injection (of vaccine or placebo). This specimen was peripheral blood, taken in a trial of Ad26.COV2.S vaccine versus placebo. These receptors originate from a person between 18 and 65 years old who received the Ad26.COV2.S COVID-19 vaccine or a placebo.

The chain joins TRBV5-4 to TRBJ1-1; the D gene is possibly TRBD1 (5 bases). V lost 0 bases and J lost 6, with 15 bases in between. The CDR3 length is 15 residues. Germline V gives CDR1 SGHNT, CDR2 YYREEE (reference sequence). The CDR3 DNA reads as TGTGCCAGCAGCTTGGACCCCGAGGGGTTGGCTGAAGCTTTCTTT. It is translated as CASSLDPEGLAEAFF.

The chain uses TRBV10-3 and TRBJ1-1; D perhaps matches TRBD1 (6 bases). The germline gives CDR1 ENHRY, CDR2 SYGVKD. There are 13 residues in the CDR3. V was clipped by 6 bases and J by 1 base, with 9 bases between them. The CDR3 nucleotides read TGTGCCATCAGGAGGACAGAGAACACTGAAGCTTTCTTT. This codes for CAIRRTENTEAFF.

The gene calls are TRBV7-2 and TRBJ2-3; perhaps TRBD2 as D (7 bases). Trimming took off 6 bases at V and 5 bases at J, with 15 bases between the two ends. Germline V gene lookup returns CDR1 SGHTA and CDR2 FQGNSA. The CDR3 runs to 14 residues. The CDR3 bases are TGTGCCAGCAGACCGGGGGGCCAAAGAGATACGCAGTATTTT. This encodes CASRPGGQRDTQYF.

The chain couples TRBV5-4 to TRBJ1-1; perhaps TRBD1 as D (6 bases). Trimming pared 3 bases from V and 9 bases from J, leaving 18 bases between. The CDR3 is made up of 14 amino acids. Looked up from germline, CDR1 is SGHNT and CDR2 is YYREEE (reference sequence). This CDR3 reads CASSSRDNTLKAFF. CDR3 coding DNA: TGTGCCAGCAGCTCCCGGGACAACACGCTGAAAGCTTTCTTT.

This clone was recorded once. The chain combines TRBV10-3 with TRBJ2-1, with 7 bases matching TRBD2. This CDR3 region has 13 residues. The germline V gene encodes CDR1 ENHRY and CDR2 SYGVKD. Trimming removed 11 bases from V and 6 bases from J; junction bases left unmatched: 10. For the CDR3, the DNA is TGTGCCGGCTGTCGGGGGGAGACCAATGAGCAGTTCTTC. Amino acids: CAGCRGETNEQFF.

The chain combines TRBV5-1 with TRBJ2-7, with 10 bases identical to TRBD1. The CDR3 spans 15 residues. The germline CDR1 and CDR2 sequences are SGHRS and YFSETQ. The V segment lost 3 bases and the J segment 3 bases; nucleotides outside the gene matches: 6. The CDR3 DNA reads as TGCGCCAGCAGCTGGGGGACAGGGGACATCTACGAGCAGTACTTC. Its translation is CASSWGTGDIYEQYF. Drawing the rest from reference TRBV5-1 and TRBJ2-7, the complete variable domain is KAGVTQTPRYLIKTRGQQVTLSCSPISGHRSVSWYQQTPGQGLQFLFEYFSETQRNKGNFPGRFSGRQFSNSRSEMNVSTLELGDSALYLCASSWGTGDIYEQYFGPGTRLTVT.

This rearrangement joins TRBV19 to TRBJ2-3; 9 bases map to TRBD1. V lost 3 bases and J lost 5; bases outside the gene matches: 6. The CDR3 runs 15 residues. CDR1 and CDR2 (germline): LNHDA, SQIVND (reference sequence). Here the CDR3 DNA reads TGTGCCAGTAGTATGAAGGGACAGGGAGTAGATACGCAGTATTTT. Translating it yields CASSMKGQGVDTQYF.

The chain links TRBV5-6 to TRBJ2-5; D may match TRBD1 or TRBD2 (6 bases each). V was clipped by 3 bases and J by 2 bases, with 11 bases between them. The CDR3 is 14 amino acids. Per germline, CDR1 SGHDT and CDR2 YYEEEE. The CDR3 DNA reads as TGTGCCAGCAGCTGGGGGGCGGGGCAAGAGACCCAGTACTTC. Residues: CASSWGAGQETQYF.

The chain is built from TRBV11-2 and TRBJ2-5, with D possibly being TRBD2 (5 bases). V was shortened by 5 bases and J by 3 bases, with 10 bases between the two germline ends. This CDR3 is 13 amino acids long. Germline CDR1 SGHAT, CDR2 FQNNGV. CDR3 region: CASSPSGEETQYF. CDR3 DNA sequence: TGTGCCAGCAGCCCCAGCGGAGAAGAGACCCAGTACTTC.

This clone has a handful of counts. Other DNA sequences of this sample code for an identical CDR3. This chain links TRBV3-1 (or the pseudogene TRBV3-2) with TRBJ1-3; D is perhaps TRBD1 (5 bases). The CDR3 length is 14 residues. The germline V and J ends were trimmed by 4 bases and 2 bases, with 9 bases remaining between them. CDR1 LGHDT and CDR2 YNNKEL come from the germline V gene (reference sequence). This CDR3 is CASSPQGPGNTIYF. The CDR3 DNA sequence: TGTGCCAGCAGCCCGCAGGGACCTGGAAACACCATATATTTT.

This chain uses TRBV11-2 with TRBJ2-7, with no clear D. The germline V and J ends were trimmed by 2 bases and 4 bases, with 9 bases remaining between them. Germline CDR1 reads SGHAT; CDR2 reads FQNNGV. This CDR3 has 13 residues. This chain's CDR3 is CASSLTIEYEQYF. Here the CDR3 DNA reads TGTGCCAGCAGCTTAACGATCGAATACGAGCAGTACTTC.

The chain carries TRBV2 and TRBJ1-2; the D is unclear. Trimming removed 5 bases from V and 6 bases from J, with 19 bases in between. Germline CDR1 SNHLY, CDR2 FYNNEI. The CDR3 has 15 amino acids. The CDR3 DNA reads TGTGCCAGCAGTTTCAGTCGGGTTGCTGGGGATGGCTACACCTTC. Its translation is CASSFSRVAGDGYTF. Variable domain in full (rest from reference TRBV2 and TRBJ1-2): EPEVTQTPSHQVTQMGQEVILRCVPISNHLYFYWYRQILGQKVEFLVSFYNNEISEKSEIFDDQFSVERPDGSNFTLKIRSTKLEDSAMYFCASSFSRVAGDGYTFGSGTRLTVV.

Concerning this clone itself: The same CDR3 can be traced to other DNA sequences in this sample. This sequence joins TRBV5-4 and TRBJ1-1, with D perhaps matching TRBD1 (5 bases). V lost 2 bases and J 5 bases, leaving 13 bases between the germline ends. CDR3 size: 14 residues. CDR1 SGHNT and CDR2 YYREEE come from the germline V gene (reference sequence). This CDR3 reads CASSFGQGETEAFF. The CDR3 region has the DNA TGTGCCAGCAGCTTCGGCCAGGGCGAGACTGAAGCTTTCTTT. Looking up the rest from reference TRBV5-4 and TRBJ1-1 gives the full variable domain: ETGVTQSPTHLIKTRGQQVTLRCSSQSGHNTVSWYQQALGQGPQFIFQYYREEENGRGNFPPRFSGLQFPNYSSELNVNALELDDSALYLCASSFGQGETEAFFGQGTRLTVV.

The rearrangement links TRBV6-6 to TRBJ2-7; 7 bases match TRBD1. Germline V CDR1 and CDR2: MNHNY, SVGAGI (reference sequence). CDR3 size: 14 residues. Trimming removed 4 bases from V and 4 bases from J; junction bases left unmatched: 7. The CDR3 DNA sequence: TGTGCCAGCAGTTCCACCGGGACAGATTACGAGCAGTACTTC. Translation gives CASSSTGTDYEQYF.

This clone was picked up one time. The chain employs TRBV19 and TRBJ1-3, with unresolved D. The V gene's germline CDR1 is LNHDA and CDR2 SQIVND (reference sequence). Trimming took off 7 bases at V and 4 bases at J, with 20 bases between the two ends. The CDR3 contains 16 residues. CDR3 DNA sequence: TGTGCCAGTAAGGGCGGTACCAGTCTCTTCGGAAACACCATATATTTT. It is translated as CASKGGTSLFGNTIYF.

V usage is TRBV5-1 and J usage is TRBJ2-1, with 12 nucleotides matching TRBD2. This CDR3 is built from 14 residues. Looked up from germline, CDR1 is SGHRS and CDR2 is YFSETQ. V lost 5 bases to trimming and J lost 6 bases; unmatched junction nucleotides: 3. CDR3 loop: CASRGLAGSNEQFF. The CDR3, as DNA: TGCGCCAGCAGAGGACTAGCGGGATCCAATGAGCAGTTCTTC. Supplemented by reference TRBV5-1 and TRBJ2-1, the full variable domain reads KAGVTQTPRYLIKTRGQQVTLSCSPISGHRSVSWYQQTPGQGLQFLFEYFSETQRNKGNFPGRFSGRQFSNSRSEMNVSTLELGDSALYLCASRGLAGSNEQFFGPGTRLTVL.

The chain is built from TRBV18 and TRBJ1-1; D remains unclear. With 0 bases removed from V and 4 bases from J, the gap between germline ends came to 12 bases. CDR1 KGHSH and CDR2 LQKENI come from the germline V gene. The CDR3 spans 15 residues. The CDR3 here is CASSPPPGSGTEAFF. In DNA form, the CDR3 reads TGTGCCAGCTCACCACCACCCGGGTCGGGCACTGAAGCTTTCTTT.

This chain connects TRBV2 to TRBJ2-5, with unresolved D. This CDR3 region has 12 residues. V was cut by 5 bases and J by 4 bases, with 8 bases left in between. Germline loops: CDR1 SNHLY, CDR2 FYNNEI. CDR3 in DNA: TGTGCCAGCAGTAGTACGGGAGAGACCCAGTACTTC. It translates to CASSSTGETQYF.

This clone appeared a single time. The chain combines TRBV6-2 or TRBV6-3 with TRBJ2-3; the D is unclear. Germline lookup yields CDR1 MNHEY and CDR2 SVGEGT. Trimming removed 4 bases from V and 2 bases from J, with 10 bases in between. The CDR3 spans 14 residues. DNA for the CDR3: TGTGCCAGCAGTTCGTTGAAAACCACAGATACGCAGTATTTT. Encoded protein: CASSSLKTTDTQYF.

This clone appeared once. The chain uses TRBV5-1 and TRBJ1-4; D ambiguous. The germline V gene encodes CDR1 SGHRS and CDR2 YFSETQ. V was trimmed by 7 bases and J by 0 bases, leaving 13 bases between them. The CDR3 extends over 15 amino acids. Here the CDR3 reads CASASIPTTNEKLFF. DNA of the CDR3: TGCGCCAGCGCCTCCATCCCTACAACTAATGAAAAACTGTTTTTT.

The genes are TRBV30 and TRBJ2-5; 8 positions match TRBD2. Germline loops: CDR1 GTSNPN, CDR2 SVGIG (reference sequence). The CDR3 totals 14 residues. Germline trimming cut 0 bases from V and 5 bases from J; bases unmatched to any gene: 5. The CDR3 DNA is TGTGCCTGGAGTGTAGGGGCTAGCGGGGAGACCCAGTACTTC. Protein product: CAWSVGASGETQYF.